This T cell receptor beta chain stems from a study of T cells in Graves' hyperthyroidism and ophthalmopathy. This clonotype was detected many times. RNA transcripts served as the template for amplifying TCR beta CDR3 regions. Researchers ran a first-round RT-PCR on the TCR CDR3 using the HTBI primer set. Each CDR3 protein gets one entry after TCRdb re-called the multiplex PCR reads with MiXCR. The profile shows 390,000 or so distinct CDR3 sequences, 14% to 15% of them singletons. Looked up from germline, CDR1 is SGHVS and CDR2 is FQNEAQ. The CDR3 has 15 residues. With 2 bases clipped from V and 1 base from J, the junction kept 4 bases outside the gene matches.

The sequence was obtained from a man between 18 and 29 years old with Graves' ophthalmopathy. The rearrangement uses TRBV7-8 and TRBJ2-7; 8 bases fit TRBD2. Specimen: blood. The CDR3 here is CASSLSASGSYEQYF. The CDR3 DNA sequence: TGTGCCAGCAGCTTAAGCGCTAGCGGGTCCTACGAGCAGTACTTC.